This T cell receptor beta chain was captured in a study of T cell changes during pregnancy in multiple sclerosis. Libraries were prepared by immunoSEQ multiplex PCR; TCRdb keeps only in-frame clonotypes and omits some of them. The table records about 61,000 clones, about 94% of them present only once. CDR1 and CDR2 from the germline V gene are MRHNA and SNTAGT. CDR3 length equals 13 residues. Trimming took 2 bases from V and 0 from J, leaving 4 bases between them. J is TRBJ1-1 and V is TRBV6-4; no reliable D call. The clonotype comes from a female donor with multiple sclerosis, enrolled in a pregnancy study. The sequencing used CD8+ T cells from peripheral blood mononuclear cells, collected in the third trimester of pregnancy. CDR3 DNA sequence: TGTGCCAGCAGTGACACGGTGAACACTGAAGCTTTCTTT. Its protein is CASSDTVNTEAFF.